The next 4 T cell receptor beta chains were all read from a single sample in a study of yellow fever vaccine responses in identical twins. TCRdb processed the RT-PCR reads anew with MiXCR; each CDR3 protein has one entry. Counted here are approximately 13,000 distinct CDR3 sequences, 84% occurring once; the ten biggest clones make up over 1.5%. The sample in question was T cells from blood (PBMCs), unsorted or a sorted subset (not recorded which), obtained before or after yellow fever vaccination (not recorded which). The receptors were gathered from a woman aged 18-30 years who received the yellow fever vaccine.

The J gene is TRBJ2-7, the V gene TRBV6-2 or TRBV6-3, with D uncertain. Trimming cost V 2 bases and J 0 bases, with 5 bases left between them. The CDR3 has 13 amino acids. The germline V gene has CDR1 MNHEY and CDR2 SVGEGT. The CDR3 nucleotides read TGTGCCAGCAGTTACGTGGGCTCCTACGAGCAGTACTTC. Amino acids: CASSYVGSYEQYF.

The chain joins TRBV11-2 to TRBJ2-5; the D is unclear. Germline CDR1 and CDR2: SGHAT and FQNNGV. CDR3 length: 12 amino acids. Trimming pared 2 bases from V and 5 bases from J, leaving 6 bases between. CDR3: CASSLLFETQYF. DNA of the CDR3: TGTGCCAGCAGCTTACTCTTCGAGACCCAGTACTTC.

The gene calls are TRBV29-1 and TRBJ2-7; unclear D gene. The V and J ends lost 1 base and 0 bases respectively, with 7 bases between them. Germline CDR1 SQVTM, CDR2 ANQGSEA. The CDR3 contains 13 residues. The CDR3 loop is CSVEAGDSYEQYF. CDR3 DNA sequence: TGCAGCGTTGAAGCTGGGGACTCCTACGAGCAGTACTTC.

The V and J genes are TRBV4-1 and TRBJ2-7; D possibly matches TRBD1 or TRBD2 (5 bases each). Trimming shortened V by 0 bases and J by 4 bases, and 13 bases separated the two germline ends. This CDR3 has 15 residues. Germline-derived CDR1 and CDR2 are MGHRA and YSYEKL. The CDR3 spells CASSQDLLGPYEQYF. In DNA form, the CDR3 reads TGCGCCAGCAGCCAAGATCTTCTGGGACCGTACGAGCAGTACTTC.